This TCR beta chain stems from a study of human T cells and chemical hapten exposure. Study-wide background: For sensitization, 2% DPC was applied to an approximately 2 cm by approximately 2 cm patch of upper inner arm skin. Minor pooled library volume differences mainly drove per-sample TCR yield variation.

TCRdb independently ran MiXCR on the RACE reads; one entry per CDR3 protein. The data contain over 85,000 distinct CDR3 sequences, over 10% of them singletons. The CDR3 has 14 amino acids. The V gene end was trimmed by 7 bases and the J gene end by 5 bases; junction bases not matched to a gene: 10. Per the germline V gene, CDR1 is SNHLY and CDR2 is FYNNEI. Time point of the sample: patch test 1, 2 weeks after DPC sensitization. As to treatment: therapeutic diphenylcyclopropenone sensitization with weekly scalp DPC. Venepuncture was done earlier than the placement of each patch test. Extraction yielded total RNA from whole blood (unfractionated).

The origin of this receptor is a woman aged 40 to 49 with alopecia areata. Some clones in this sample may be carry-over from other donors' samples. The starting material was whole blood, obtained in connection with sensitization to the hapten diphenylcyclopropenone (DPC). The chain couples TRBV2 to TRBJ1-2; 7 nucleotides line up with TRBD1. The DNA of the CDR3 is TGTGCCAGCACCCCCGTAACAGGGGAGTATGGCTACACCTTC. Amino acids: CASTPVTGEYGYTF.